This passage covers 30 T cell receptor beta chains from one sample sequenced in a study of cytomegalovirus exposure and HLA in healthy donors. Profiled with immunoSEQ multiplex PCR; TCRdb holds only in-frame clones, not every one. This sample has over 150,000 clones; roughly 85% occur once, and the top ten carry about a sixth. Sequencing input: PBMCs. The origin of the receptors is a man aged 18-30 years in good health and CMV-seropositive.

The CDR3 region is CSVFSEGETQYF. The CDR3 nucleotides are TGCAGCGTTTTTTCAGAGGGTGAGACCCAGTACTTC. This sequence joins TRBV29-1 and TRBJ2-5; D might be TRBD2 (5 bases). CDR3 size: 12 residues. The germline V and J ends were trimmed by 5 bases and 5 bases, with 12 bases remaining between them. The germline V gene has CDR1 SQVTM and CDR2 ANQGSEA.

The genes are TRBV18 and TRBJ1-5, with 7 bases matching TRBD1. CDR3 length equals 16 residues. J lost 4 bases, V lost 1 base, and 7 bases had no gene match. The germline CDR1 and CDR2 sequences are KGHSH and LQKENI. As DNA, the CDR3 is TGTGCCAGCTCACCACAGTCCCAGGGGGGAAATCAGCCCCAGCATTTT. It yields the protein CASSPQSQGGNQPQHF.

The chain recombines TRBV27 with TRBJ2-3; D is undetermined. CDR3 length equals 14 residues. V was clipped by 2 bases and J by 0 bases, with 6 bases between them. The germline gives CDR1 MNHEY, CDR2 SMNVEV (reference sequence). The CDR3 sequence is CASSLSSSTDTQYF. CDR3 DNA: TGTGCCAGCAGTTTAAGCTCTAGCACAGATACGCAGTATTTT.

The chain couples TRBV27 to TRBJ2-3; TRBD2 matches 7 bases. Germline CDR1 and CDR2: MNHEY and SMNVEV (reference sequence). This CDR3 is built from 15 residues. V shed 7 bases, J shed 4 bases, and the junction held 11 bases outside the gene matches. The DNA of the CDR3 is TGTGCCAGCATTAAGCGGGATTTGAGCGCAGATACGCAGTATTTT. It yields the protein CASIKRDLSADTQYF.

This chain links TRBV5-4 with TRBJ2-7; a weak D match, TRBD1 (5 bases). Per germline, CDR1 SGHNT and CDR2 YYREEE (reference sequence). Trimming pared 3 bases from V and 5 bases from J, leaving 21 bases between. The CDR3 has 16 residues. CDR3 sequence reads: CASSSKQGYSYDEQYF. CDR3 DNA sequence: TGTGCCAGCAGCTCAAAGCAGGGCTATTCCTACGACGAGCAGTACTTC.

The rearrangement links TRBV28 to TRBJ2-3, with D possibly TRBD1 on 6 matching bases. This CDR3 is 14 amino acids long. The V gene lost 5 bases and the J gene lost 3 bases, with 12 bases spanning the gap. Germline CDR1 reads MDHEN; CDR2 reads SYDVKM. The CDR3 sequence is CASSAPRGTDTQYF. CDR3 bases: TGTGCCAGCAGTGCTCCCAGGGGAACAGATACGCAGTATTTT.

This clone was counted between two and nine times. V is TRBV5-4 and J is TRBJ1-2; the match to TRBD1 covers 7 bases. With 5 bases clipped from V and 6 bases from J, the junction kept 4 bases outside the gene matches. Germline V gene lookup returns CDR1 SGHNT and CDR2 YYREEE (reference sequence). This CDR3 contains 12 residues. The CDR3: CASSFDRDGYTF. The CDR3 DNA is TGTGCCAGCAGTTTCGACAGGGATGGCTACACCTTC.

V gene TRBV27 combines with J gene TRBJ2-7; the match to TRBD2 covers 7 bases. Germline CDR1 and CDR2: MNHEY and SMNVEV (reference sequence). The CDR3 covers 17 residues. The J segment lost 2 bases and the V segment lost 6 bases, leaving 16 bases of the junction unmatched. This CDR3 is CASRTAGRGGSTYEQYF. The CDR3 DNA follows: TGTGCCAGCAGAACCGCCGGTCGGGGCGGGAGTACCTACGAGCAGTACTTC.

The V gene is TRBV11-2, the J gene TRBJ2-7; 7 bases match TRBD2. With 7 bases clipped from V and 3 bases from J, the junction kept 9 bases outside the gene matches. Germline CDR1 and CDR2: SGHAT and FQNNGV. CDR3 length: 14 amino acids. This CDR3 is CASTVTSESYEQYF. CDR3 bases: TGTGCCAGCACCGTTACTAGCGAGAGCTACGAGCAGTACTTC.

This clone was counted only a few times. The chain links TRBV10-1 to TRBJ2-2; the match to TRBD2 covers 10 bases. The CDR3 has 15 amino acids. Germline V gives CDR1 WNHNN, CDR2 SYGVQD (reference sequence). The V segment lost 2 bases and the J segment 3 bases; nucleotides outside the gene matches: 0. The DNA of the CDR3 is TGCGCCAGCAGTGAGAGCGGGAGGGACACCGGGGAGCTGTTTTTT. Its translation: CASSESGRDTGELFF.

This clone was seen once. The chain links TRBV7-9 to TRBJ2-3; D not certain. From germline, CDR1 is SEHNR and CDR2 FQNEAQ (reference sequence). The CDR3 consists of 16 residues. The V end was cut by 5 bases, the J end by 1 base, with 16 bases between. The DNA for the CDR3 is TGTGCCAGCAGCCTGGGCCAACCCAAACGCACAGATACGCAGTATTTT. Its translation is CASSLGQPKRTDTQYF.

The V and J genes are TRBV28 and TRBJ2-7, with TRBD2 identical over 8 bases. The CDR3 contains 16 residues. Germline-derived CDR1 and CDR2 are MDHEN and SYDVKM. Losses at the gene ends were 2 bases for V and 3 bases for J; bases not matched to a gene: 9. CDR3 sequence reads: CASSLPPASGYYEQYF. Here the CDR3 DNA reads TGTGCCAGCAGTTTACCTCCGGCTAGCGGGTACTACGAGCAGTACTTC.

This sequence joins TRBV2 and TRBJ1-3; 7 nucleotides align to TRBD1. This CDR3 has 13 amino acids. CDR1 SNHLY and CDR2 FYNNEI come from the germline V gene. V lost 10 bases to trimming and J lost 2 bases; unmatched junction nucleotides: 5. CDR3 loop: CATAQGTGNTIYF. The CDR3, as DNA: TGTGCCACCGCACAGGGGACTGGAAACACCATATATTTT.

The chain employs TRBV10-2 and TRBJ1-1; TRBD1 matches 7 bases. CDR1 and CDR2 (germline): WSHSY, SAAADI. The junction had 5 bases not matched to a gene; V was cut back by 0 bases and J by 7 bases. The CDR3 loop spans 14 amino acids. Written as DNA, the CDR3 is TGCGCCAGCAGTGAGTCGACAGGGTTGAGTGAAGCTTTCTTT. Protein product: CASSESTGLSEAFF.

J is TRBJ2-5 and V is TRBV6-6; TRBD2 aligns across 11 bases. Germline CDR1 is MNHNY and CDR2 is SVGAGI (reference sequence). V lost 0 bases to trimming and J lost 3 bases; unmatched junction nucleotides: 3. The CDR3 has 16 residues. The CDR3 sequence is CASSYSNSGREETQYF. Written as DNA, the CDR3 is TGTGCCAGCAGTTACTCAAATAGCGGGAGGGAAGAGACCCAGTACTTC.

The rearrangement links TRBV20-1 to TRBJ2-1; perhaps TRBD2 as D (5 bases). V lost 0 bases to trimming and J lost 11 bases, with 8 bases between them. The germline V gene has CDR1 DFQATT and CDR2 SNEGSKA (reference sequence). The CDR3 consists of 11 residues. The CDR3 reads CSARDPSQQFF. CDR3 DNA: TGCAGTGCTAGAGATCCTAGCCAGCAGTTCTTC.

The chain employs TRBV19 and TRBJ1-5, with TRBD1 matching 9 bases. J lost 2 bases, V lost 7 bases, and 15 bases had no gene match. This CDR3 comprises 18 residues. CDR1 is LNHDA and CDR2 is SQIVND in the germline V gene (reference sequence). The CDR3 DNA reads as TGTGCCAGTAATAAGGGGGGACAGGGCTTTTATCGCAATCAGCCCCAGCATTTT. This sequence encodes CASNKGGQGFYRNQPQHF.

The CDR3 spells CASSLGDRGTDTQYF. The CDR3 coding sequence is TGTGCCAGCAGCTTAGGGGACAGAGGCACAGATACGCAGTATTTT. The chain recombines TRBV13 with TRBJ2-3, with a weak D call TRBD1 (6 bases). Germline CDR1 PRHDT, CDR2 FYEKMQ (reference sequence). V was pared by 0 bases and J by 1 base, with 8 bases between. The CDR3 extends over 15 amino acids.

J is TRBJ2-7 and V is TRBV4-1, with TRBD1 identical over 9 bases. The CDR3 sequence is 15 residues long. In germline, CDR1 is MGHRA, CDR2 YSYEKL. Trimming took 3 bases from V and 3 from J; bases not matched to a gene: 6. CDR3 nucleotide sequence: TGCGCCAGCAGCCACCCGGGACAGGGTCTCTACGAGCAGTACTTC. Translating it yields CASSHPGQGLYEQYF.

V gene TRBV5-4 combines with J gene TRBJ2-3; 8 bases line up with TRBD2. V shed 4 bases, J shed 2 bases, and the junction held 6 bases outside the gene matches. The CDR3 is 15 residues long. Germline CDR1 reads SGHNT; CDR2 reads YYREEE (reference sequence). The CDR3 sequence: CASSPSSGPTDTQYF. In DNA, the CDR3 is TGTGCCAGCAGCCCATCTAGCGGGCCCACAGATACGCAGTATTTT.

The rearrangement uses TRBV12-1 and TRBJ2-3; the table gives TRBD2 as D, unverified against the DNA. TRBV12-1 has pseudogene status. The CDR3 runs to 16 residues. The CDR3 DNA reads as TGTGCCAGCAGCTTTGATGGCGGGATTAGCTTGGATACGCAGTATTTT. It translates to CASSFDGGISLDTQYF.

This chain links TRBV25-1 with TRBJ2-1; 9 nucleotides match TRBD2. Germline trimming cut 5 bases from V and 9 bases from J; bases unmatched to any gene: 11. CDR1 is MGHDK, CDR2 SYGVNS, per germline. This CDR3 contains 15 residues. CDR3: CASSPPGLAFTEQFF. The CDR3 DNA follows: TGTGCCAGCAGTCCCCCGGGACTAGCTTTCACTGAGCAGTTCTTC.

The chain has TRBV28 and TRBJ2-3; 8 positions match TRBD1. The CDR3 has 16 residues. Germline lookup yields CDR1 MDHEN and CDR2 SYDVKM. With V trimmed by 1 base and J by 3 bases, 6 bases remained unmatched. The CDR3 loop reads CASSLSGRGRTDTQYF. In DNA, the CDR3 is TGTGCCAGCAGTTTATCGGGCAGGGGGCGGACAGATACGCAGTATTTT.

V is TRBV27 and J is TRBJ2-7; D is possibly TRBD1 (5 bases). Trimming pared 6 bases from V and 2 bases from J, leaving 8 bases between. Germline CDR1 reads MNHEY; CDR2 reads SMNVEV (reference sequence). The CDR3 length is 12 residues. Written as DNA, the CDR3 is TGTGCCAGCAGAACAGGCCCCTACGAGCAGTACTTC. It translates to CASRTGPYEQYF.

The count of this clone is one. The chain recombines TRBV4-1 with TRBJ2-1; TRBD2 matches 7 bases. CDR1 MGHRA and CDR2 YSYEKL come from the germline V gene. Losses at the gene ends were 4 bases for V and 1 base for J; bases not matched to a gene: 4. The CDR3 spans 15 residues. The CDR3 coding sequence is TGCGCCAGCAGCCGAGGACTAGGGTCCTACAATGAGCAGTTCTTC. Protein sequence: CASSRGLGSYNEQFF.

The chain combines TRBV7-9 with TRBJ2-3; weak D call: TRBD2 (5 bases). This CDR3 is built from 13 residues. V was pared by 5 bases and J by 0 bases, with 6 bases between. From germline, CDR1 is SEHNR and CDR2 FQNEAQ (reference sequence). The CDR3 DNA reads as TGTGCCAGCAGCCGGACTAGCACAGATACGCAGTATTTT. Protein product: CASSRTSTDTQYF. The entire variable domain, with the rest obtained from reference TRBV7-9 and TRBJ2-3, is as follows: DTGVSQNPRHKITKRGQNVTFRCDPISEHNRLYWYRQTLGQGPEFLTYFQNEAQLEKSRLLSDRFSAERPKGSFSTLEIQRTEQGDSAMYLCASSRTSTDTQYFGPGTRLTVL.

The rearrangement joins TRBV5-4 to TRBJ2-1; 8 positions agree with TRBD1. The CDR3 spans 15 residues. V lost 5 bases, J lost 4 bases, and 8 bases stayed unmatched. Germline V lookup: CDR1 SGHNT, CDR2 YYREEE (reference sequence). The CDR3 loop is CASSSRTGPYNEQFF. The CDR3 DNA reads TGTGCCAGCAGTTCCCGGACAGGGCCTTACAATGAGCAGTTCTTC.

This chain joins TRBV7-2 and TRBJ2-7; unclear D gene. The CDR3 extends over 13 amino acids. The V end was cut by 4 bases, the J end by 7 bases, with 14 bases between. The germline V gene encodes CDR1 SGHTA and CDR2 FQGNSA. Written as DNA, the CDR3 is TGTGCCAGCAGCTCGCGACGAGGATGGGAGCAGTACTTC. Protein: CASSSRRGWEQYF.

This clone was seen a handful of times. The J gene is TRBJ2-7, the V gene TRBV5-6; 7 bases line up with TRBD2. There are 13 residues in the CDR3. Trimming cost V 3 bases and J 9 bases; bases outside gene matches: 9. Germline-derived CDR1 and CDR2 are SGHDT and YYEEEE. CDR3 residues: CASSWDYEKGQYF. The CDR3 coding sequence is TGTGCCAGCAGCTGGGACTACGAGAAGGGGCAGTACTTC.

This rearrangement joins TRBV7-6 to TRBJ2-3, with 10 bases that match TRBD1. The germline V gene encodes CDR1 SGHVS and CDR2 FNYEAQ. This CDR3 contains 17 residues. V shed 1 base and J 2 bases; nucleotides not matched to a gene: 6. In DNA, the CDR3 is TGTGCCAGCAGCTTAGGGGACAGGGGACTGTACACAGATACGCAGTATTTT. Its translation is CASSLGDRGLYTDTQYF.